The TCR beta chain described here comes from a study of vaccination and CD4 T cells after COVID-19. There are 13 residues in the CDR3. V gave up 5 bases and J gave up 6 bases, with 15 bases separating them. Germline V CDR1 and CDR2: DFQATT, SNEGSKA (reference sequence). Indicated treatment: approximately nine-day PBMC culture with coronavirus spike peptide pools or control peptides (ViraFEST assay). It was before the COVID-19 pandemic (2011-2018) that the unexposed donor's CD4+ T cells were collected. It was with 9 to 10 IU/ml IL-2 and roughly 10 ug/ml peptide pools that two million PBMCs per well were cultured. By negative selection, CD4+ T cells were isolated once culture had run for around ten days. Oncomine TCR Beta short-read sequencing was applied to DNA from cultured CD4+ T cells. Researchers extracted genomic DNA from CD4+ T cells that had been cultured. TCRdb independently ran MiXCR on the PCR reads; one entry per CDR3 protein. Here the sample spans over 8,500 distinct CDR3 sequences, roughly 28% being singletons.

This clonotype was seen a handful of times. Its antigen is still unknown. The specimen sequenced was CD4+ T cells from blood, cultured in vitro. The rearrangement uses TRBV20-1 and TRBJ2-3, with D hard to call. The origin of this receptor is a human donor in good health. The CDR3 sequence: CSADGGPSDTQYF. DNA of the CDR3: TGCAGTGCTGACGGTGGGCCGTCCGATACGCAGTATTTT.